The 3 T cell receptor beta chains below were found in one sample sequenced in a study of T cell responses to AZD1222 COVID-19 vaccine. Libraries were prepared by immunoSEQ multiplex PCR; TCRdb keeps only in-frame clonotypes and omits some of them. The table includes about 130,000 clones, 90% detected once. This specimen consisted of peripheral blood, obtained on day 0 of MenACWY control vaccination. The origin of the receptors is an adult in good health.

The chain employs TRBV14 and TRBJ2-2, with 10 bases matching TRBD2. The V segment lost 0 bases and the J segment 1 base; nucleotides outside the gene matches: 5. The CDR3 spans 18 residues. Germline lookup yields CDR1 SGHDN and CDR2 FVKESK. The DNA for the CDR3 is TGTGCCAGCAGCCAAGATAGGGGACTAGCGAGGAACACCGGGGAGCTGTTTTTT. This encodes CASSQDRGLARNTGELFF.

This chain links TRBV19 with TRBJ1-5, with 9 bases matching TRBD1. The CDR3 consists of 15 residues. V was clipped by 5 bases and J by 2 bases; unmatched bases: 4. Germline CDR1 LNHDA, CDR2 SQIVND (reference sequence). The CDR3 spells CASSLDRGGNQPQHF. The CDR3 DNA follows: TGTGCCAGTAGTCTGGACAGGGGTGGCAATCAGCCCCAGCATTTT.

J is TRBJ2-7 and V is TRBV19; D is uncertain. Germline values: CDR1 LNHDA, CDR2 SQIVND (reference sequence). This CDR3 contains 15 residues. V shed 5 bases and J shed 2 bases, with 16 bases lying between them. In DNA form, the CDR3 reads TGTGCCAGTAGTCCAACCCCCGGGCCGACCTACGAGCAGTACTTC. It specifies CASSPTPGPTYEQYF.